In its sample, the clone carrying this T cell receptor (beta chain) was seen many times. Its target is not known. Regions amplified from RNA transcripts were the TCR beta CDR3 regions. The TCR CDR3 was amplified in a first-round RT-PCR using the HTBI primer set. TCRdb called the multiplex PCR reads again in MiXCR, with one record for every CDR3 protein. This table holds more than 350,000 distinct CDR3 sequences, 13% to 15% found once. Using more than 7.5 ml of fresh peripheral blood, PBMCs were prepared. This specimen comes from a study of T cells in Graves' hyperthyroidism and ophthalmopathy. Across the study: Sampling of peripheral blood happened at initial diagnosis, prior to any treatment.

General study results and limits: Most clonotypes that expanded in the thyroid above 0.001 also showed up in blood.

The source material was blood. This receptor was identified in a woman aged 55-69 years with Graves' ophthalmopathy.

This chain's CDR3 is CASSLTGGNQPQHF. DNA for the CDR3: TGTGCCAGCAGTCTGACAGGGGGTAATCAGCCCCAGCATTTT. J is TRBJ1-5 and V is TRBV28; 9 nucleotides align to TRBD1. Germline V gene data show CDR1 as MDHEN and CDR2 as SYDVKM. The CDR3 runs 14 residues. With V trimmed by 5 bases and J by 4 bases, 3 bases remained unmatched.